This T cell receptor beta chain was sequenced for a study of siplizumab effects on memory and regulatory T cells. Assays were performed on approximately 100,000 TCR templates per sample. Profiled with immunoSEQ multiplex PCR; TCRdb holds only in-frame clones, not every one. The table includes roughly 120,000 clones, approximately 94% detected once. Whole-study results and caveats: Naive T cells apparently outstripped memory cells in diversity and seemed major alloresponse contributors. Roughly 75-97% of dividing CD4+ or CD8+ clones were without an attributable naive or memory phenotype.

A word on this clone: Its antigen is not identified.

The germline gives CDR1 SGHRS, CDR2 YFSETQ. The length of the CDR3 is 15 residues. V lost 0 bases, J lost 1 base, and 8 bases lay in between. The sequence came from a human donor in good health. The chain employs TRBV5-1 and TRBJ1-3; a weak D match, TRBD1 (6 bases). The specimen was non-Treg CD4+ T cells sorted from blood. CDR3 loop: CASSLGDRSGNTIYF. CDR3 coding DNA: TGCGCCAGCAGCTTGGGAGACAGGTCTGGAAACACCATATATTTT.